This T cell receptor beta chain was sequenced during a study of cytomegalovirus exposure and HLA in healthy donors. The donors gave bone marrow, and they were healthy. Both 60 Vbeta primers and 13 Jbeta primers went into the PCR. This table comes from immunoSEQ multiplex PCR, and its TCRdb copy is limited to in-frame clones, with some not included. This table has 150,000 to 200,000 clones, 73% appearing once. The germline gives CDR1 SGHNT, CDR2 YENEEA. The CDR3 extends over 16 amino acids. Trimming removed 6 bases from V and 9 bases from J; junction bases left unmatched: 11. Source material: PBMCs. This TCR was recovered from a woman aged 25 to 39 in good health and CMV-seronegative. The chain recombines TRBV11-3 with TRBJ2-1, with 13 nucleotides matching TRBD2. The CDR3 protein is CASSQGLAGVGGEQFF. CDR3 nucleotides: TGTGCCAGCAGTCAAGGACTAGCGGGGGTTGGTGGTGAGCAGTTCTTC.